Many counts were recorded for the clone carrying this TCR beta chain. Its antigen remains unidentified. From germline, CDR1 is MDHEN and CDR2 SYDVKM. The ends were cut back, 3 bases at V and 4 bases at J, with 19 bases in the middle. This CDR3 is 18 amino acids long. The data originate from a study of neurological immune-mediated disorders. Study overall: Within the group of approximately 35 multiple sclerosis patients, 31 were relapsing-remitting, while 3 were secondary progressive.

Unsorted libraries used 2 million PBMCs kept at -80 degrees C. With 10-nucleotide random UMIs included, cDNA was synthesized by 5'RACE. TCRdb used MiXCR to reprocess the 5' RACE reads, holding one entry per CDR3 protein. The sample has about 41,000 distinct CDR3 sequences, 2.5% seen once. The study's findings and limits: When the repertoires were sorted by phylogenetic grouping, those of 18 of 34 multiple sclerosis patients ended up in one related-CDR3 cluster, a possible signature.

This chain links TRBV28 with TRBJ1-6; possibly TRBD1 for D (5 bases). The sequencing sample was made of PBMCs. This TCR was recovered from a man in his thirties or forties with multiple sclerosis. The CDR3 DNA reads as TGTGCCAGCAGTTTGCCCCAGGGACGTTTTAGATATAATTCACCCCTCCACTTT. It codes for CASSLPQGRFRYNSPLHF.